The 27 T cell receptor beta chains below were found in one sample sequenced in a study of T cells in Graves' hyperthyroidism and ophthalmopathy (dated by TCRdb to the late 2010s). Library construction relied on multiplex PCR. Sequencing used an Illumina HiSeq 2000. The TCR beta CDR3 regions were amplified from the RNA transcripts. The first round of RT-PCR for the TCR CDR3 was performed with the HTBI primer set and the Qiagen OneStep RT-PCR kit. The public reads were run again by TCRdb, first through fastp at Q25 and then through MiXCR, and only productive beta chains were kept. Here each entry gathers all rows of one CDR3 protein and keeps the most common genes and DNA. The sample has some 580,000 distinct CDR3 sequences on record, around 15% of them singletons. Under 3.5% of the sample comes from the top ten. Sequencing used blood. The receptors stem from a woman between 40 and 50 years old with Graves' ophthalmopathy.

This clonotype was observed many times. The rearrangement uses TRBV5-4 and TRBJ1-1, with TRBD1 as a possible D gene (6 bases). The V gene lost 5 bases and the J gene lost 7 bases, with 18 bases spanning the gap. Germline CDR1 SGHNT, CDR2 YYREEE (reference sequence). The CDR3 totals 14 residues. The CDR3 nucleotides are TGTGCCAGCAGAAATACAGGGCTAAACGATGAAGCTTTCTTT. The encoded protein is CASRNTGLNDEAFF.

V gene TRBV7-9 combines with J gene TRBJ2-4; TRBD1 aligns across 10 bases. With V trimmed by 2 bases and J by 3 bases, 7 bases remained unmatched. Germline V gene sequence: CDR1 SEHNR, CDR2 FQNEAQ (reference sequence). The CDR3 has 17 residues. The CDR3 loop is CASSLLGTGESKNIQYF. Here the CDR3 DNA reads TGTGCCAGCAGCTTACTAGGGACAGGGGAAAGCAAAAACATTCAGTACTTC.

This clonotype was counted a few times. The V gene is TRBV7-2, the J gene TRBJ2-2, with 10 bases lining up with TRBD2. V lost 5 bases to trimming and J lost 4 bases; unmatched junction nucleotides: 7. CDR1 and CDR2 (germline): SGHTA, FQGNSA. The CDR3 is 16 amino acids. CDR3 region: CASSQELAGLTGELFF. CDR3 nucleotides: TGTGCCAGCAGCCAAGAACTAGCGGGACTCACCGGGGAGCTGTTTTTT.

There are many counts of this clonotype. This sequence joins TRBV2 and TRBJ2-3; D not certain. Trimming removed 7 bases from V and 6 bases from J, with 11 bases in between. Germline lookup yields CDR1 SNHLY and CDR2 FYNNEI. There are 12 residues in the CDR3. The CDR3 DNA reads TGTGCCAGCACCCCTGGATCTGATACGCAGTATTTT. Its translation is CASTPGSDTQYF.

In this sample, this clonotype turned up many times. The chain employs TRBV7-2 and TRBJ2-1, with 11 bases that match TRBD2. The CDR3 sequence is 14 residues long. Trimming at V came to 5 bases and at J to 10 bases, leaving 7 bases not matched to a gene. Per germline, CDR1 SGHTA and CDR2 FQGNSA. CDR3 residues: CASSLSGGAWEQFF. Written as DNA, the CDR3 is TGTGCCAGCAGCCTTAGCGGGGGGGCCTGGGAGCAGTTCTTC.

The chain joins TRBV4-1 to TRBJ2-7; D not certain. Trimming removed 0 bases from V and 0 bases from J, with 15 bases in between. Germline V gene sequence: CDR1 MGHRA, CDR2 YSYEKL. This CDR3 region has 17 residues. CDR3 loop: CASSQEVPQQFSYEQYF. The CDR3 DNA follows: TGCGCCAGCAGCCAAGAGGTTCCCCAGCAGTTCTCCTACGAGCAGTACTTC.

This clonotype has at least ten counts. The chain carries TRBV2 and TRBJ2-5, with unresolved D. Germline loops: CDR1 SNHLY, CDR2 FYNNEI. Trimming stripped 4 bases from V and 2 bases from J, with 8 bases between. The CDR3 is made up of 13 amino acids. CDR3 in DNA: TGTGCCAGCAGTGTAGATCAGCAAGAGACCCAGTACTTC. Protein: CASSVDQQETQYF.

This CDR3 reads CASSLAASGASYEQYF. The CDR3, as DNA: TGCGCCAGCAGCTTGGCGGCTAGCGGGGCTTCCTACGAGCAGTACTTC. The chain joins TRBV5-1 to TRBJ2-7; 9 nucleotides align to TRBD2. The CDR3 sequence is 16 residues long. J lost 1 base, V lost 0 bases, and 5 bases had no gene match. Germline CDR1 reads SGHRS; CDR2 reads YFSETQ.

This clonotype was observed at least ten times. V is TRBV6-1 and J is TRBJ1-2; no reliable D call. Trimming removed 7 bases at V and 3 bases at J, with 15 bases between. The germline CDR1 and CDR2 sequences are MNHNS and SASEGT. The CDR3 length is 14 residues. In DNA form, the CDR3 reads TGTGCCAGCAAGAGGGCCAGAAAGGACTATGGCTACACCTTC. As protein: CASKRARKDYGYTF.

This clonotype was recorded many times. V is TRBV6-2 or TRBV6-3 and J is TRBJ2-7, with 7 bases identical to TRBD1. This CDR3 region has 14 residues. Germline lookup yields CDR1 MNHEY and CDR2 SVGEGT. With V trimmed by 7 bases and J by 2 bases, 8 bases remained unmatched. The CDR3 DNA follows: TGTGCCAGCAAGAAGGGACAGCGAACCTACGAGCAGTACTTC. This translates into CASKKGQRTYEQYF.

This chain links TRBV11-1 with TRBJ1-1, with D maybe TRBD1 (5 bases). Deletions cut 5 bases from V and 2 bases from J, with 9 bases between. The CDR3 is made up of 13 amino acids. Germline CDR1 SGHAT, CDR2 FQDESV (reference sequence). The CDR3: CASSPRDNTEAFF. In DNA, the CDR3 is TGTGCCAGCAGCCCCCGGGACAACACTGAAGCTTTCTTT.

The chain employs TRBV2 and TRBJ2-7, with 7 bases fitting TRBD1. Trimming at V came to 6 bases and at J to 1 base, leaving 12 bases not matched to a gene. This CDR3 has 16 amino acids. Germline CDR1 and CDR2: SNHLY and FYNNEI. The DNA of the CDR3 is TGTGCCAGCAGCCGAATCCCGGGACAGCCTTCCTACGAGCAGTACTTC. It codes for CASSRIPGQPSYEQYF.

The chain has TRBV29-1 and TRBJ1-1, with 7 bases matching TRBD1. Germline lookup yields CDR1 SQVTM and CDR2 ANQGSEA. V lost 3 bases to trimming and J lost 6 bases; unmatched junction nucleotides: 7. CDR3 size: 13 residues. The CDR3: CSVDTGVYAEAFF. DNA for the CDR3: TGCAGCGTTGATACAGGGGTGTACGCTGAAGCTTTCTTT.

CDR3 region: CASTRVGNLNTEAFF. CDR3 coding DNA: TGTGCCAGCACCCGGGTAGGGAACCTGAACACTGAAGCTTTCTTT. The gene calls are TRBV5-4 and TRBJ1-1; no firm D call. Trimming stripped 6 bases from V and 0 bases from J, with 15 bases between. Germline V lookup: CDR1 SGHNT, CDR2 YYREEE (reference sequence). The CDR3 contains 15 residues.

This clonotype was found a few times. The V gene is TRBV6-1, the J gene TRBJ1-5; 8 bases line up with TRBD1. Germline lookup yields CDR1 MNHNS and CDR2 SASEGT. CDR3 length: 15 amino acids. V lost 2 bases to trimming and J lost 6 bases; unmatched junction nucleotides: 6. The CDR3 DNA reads TGTGCCAGCAGTGAACAGGGGGCTCGGCCTCAGCCCCAGCATTTT. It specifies CASSEQGARPQPQHF.

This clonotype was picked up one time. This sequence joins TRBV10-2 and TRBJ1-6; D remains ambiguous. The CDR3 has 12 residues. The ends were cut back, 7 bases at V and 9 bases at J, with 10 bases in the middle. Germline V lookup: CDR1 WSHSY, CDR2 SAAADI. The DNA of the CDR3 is TGCGCCAGCAACCTTCGAGGTTCACCCCTCCACTTT. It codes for CASNLRGSPLHF.

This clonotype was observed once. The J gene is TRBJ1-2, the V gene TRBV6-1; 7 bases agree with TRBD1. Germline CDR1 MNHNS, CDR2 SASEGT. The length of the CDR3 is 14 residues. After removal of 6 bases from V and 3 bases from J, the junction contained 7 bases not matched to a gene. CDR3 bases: TGTGCCAGCAGAATACATACAGGGGACTATGGCTACACCTTC. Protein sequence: CASRIHTGDYGYTF.

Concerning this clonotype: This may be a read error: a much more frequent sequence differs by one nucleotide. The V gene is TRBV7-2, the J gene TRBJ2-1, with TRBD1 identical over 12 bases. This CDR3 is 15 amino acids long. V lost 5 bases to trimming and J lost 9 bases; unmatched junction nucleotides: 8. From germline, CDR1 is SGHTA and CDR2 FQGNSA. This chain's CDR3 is CASSRTGTGGREQFF. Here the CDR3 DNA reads TGTGCCAGCAGCCGTACCGGGACAGGGGGCCGTGAGCAGTTCTTC.

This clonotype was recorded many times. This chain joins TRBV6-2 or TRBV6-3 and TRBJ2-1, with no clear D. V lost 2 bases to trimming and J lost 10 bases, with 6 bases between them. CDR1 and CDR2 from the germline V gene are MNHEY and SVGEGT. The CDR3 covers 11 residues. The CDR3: CASSYGWEQFF. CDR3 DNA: TGTGCCAGCAGTTACGGGTGGGAGCAGTTCTTC.

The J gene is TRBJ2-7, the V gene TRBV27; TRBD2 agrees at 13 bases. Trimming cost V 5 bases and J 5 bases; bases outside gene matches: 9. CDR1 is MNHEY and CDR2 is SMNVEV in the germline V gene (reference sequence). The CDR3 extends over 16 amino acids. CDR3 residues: CASSPLLAGGEDEQYF. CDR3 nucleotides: TGTGCCAGCAGTCCCCTACTAGCGGGAGGGGAGGACGAGCAGTACTTC.

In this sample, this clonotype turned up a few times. This CDR3 is CASGTGWADTQYF. The CDR3 coding sequence is TGTGCCAGCGGGACAGGGTGGGCAGATACGCAGTATTTT. V gene TRBV9 combines with J gene TRBJ2-3; 9 bases are a match to TRBD1. The CDR3 length is 13 residues. CDR1 and CDR2 (germline): SGDLS, YYNGEE. The ends lost 7 bases at V and 4 bases at J; junction bases unmatched: 4.

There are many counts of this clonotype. This CDR3 is CASSLRLATETQYF. The DNA of the CDR3 is TGTGCCAGCTCCCTTAGACTAGCTACAGAGACCCAGTACTTC. The rearrangement links TRBV18 to TRBJ2-5; 7 bases match TRBD2. This CDR3 region has 14 residues. The germline V gene has CDR1 KGHSH and CDR2 LQKENI. Trimming removed 6 bases from V and 4 bases from J; junction bases left unmatched: 8.

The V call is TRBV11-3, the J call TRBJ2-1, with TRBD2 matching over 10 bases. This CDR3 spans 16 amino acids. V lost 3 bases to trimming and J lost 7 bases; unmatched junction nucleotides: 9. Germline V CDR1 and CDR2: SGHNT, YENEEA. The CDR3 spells CASSLAASGSYNEQFF. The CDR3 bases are TGTGCCAGCAGCTTGGCGGCTAGCGGGAGTTATAATGAGCAGTTCTTC. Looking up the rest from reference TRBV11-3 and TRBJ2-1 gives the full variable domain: EAGVVQSPRYKIIEKKQPVAFWCNPISGHNTLYWYLQNLGQGPELLIRYENEEAVDDSQLPKDRFSAERLKGVDSTLKIQPAELGDSAVYLCASSLAASGSYNEQFFGPGTRLTVL.

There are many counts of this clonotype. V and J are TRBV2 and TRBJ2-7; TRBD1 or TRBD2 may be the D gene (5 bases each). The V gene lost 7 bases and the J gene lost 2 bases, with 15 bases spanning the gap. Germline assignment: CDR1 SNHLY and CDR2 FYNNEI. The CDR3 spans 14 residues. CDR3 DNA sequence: TGTGCCAGCATCCGTTGGCAGGGACCCTACGAGCAGTACTTC. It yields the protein CASIRWQGPYEQYF.

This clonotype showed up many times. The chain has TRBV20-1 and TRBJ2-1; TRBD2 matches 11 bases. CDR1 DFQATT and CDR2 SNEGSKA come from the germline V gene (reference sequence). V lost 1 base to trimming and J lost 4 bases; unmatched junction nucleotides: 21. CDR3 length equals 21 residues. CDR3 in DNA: TGCAGTGCTAGAGTGGCGCCGGACAGCCGCGGACTAGCGGGCCTATACAATGAGCAGTTCTTC. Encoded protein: CSARVAPDSRGLAGLYNEQFF.

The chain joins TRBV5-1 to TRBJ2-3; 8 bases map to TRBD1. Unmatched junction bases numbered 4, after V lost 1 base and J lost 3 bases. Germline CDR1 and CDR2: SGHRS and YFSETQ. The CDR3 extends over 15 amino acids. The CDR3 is CASSLFTGGTDTQYF. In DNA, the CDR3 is TGCGCCAGCAGCTTGTTTACAGGGGGTACAGATACGCAGTATTTT.

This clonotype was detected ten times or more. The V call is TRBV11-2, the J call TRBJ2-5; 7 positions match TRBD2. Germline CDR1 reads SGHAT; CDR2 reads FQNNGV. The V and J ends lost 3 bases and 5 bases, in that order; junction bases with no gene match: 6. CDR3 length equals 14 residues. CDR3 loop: CASSFGDYSETQYF. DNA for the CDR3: TGTGCCAGCAGCTTTGGGGACTACAGCGAGACCCAGTACTTC.